This is a list of T cell receptor beta chains from one sample in a study of regulatory T cells in long-lasting Graves disease. From the multiplex PCR reads, TCRdb called clonotypes with MiXCR, one entry per CDR3 protein. The repertoire holds 540,000 or so distinct CDR3 sequences, roughly 13% seen once, with 8% to 10% in the top ten. The same data also contributed to another study, on T cells in Graves' hyperthyroidism and ophthalmopathy.

Here the sequenced sample was peripheral blood mononuclear cells (PBMCs), taken at new diagnosis, from a patient treated with antithyroid drugs. These TCRs come from a man aged 25-45 years with Graves disease. CDR3s include the opening cysteine and the closing phenylalanine or tryptophan. The order of the fields is J gene, D gene, clone size, V gene, CDR3 DNA, CDR3 protein. The D gene is left open where the match is weak. The size field is filled for only some rows; it gives once, few, many or a size class.

J gene: TRBJ2-7
D gene: .
clone size: few
V gene: TRBV20-1
CDR3 DNA: TGCAGTGCCATGGGGGGACTGACCTACGAGCAGTACTTC
CDR3 protein: CSAMGGLTYEQYF

J gene: TRBJ2-2
D gene: TRBD1
clone size: many
V gene: TRBV7-9
CDR3 DNA: TGTGCCAGCAGCTTAGCCGGGCGGGACAGGGTTTTTACCATCGGCGGCACCGGGGAGCTGTTTTTT
CDR3 protein: CASSLAGRDRVFTIGGTGELFF

J gene: TRBJ2-3
D gene: .
clone size: many
V gene: TRBV24-1
CDR3 DNA: TGTGCCACCAGTGATTTGGAGAGGGGATACACAGATACGCAGTATTTT
CDR3 protein: CATSDLERGYTDTQYF

J gene: TRBJ2-1
D gene: .
clone size: .
V gene: TRBV6-1
CDR3 DNA: TGTGCCAGCAGTGAAGGAGGGAGGCATGAGCAGTTCTTC
CDR3 protein: CASSEGGRHEQFF

J gene: TRBJ2-1
D gene: TRBD2
clone size: few
V gene: TRBV3-1
CDR3 DNA: TGTGCCAGCACCCTGTGGAGCGGGAGGGCAAATGAGCAGTTCTTC
CDR3 protein: CASTLWSGRANEQFF

J gene: TRBJ2-1
D gene: .
clone size: many
V gene: TRBV30
CDR3 DNA: TGTGCCGGATCTCTCAATGAGCAGTTCTTC
CDR3 protein: CAGSLNEQFF

J gene: TRBJ2-5
D gene: .
clone size: .
V gene: TRBV5-1
CDR3 DNA: TGCGCCAGCAGCTTGGCCGGGGGTGTCGGAGAGACCCAGTACTTC
CDR3 protein: CASSLAGGVGETQYF

J gene: TRBJ2-3
D gene: .
clone size: .
V gene: TRBV9
CDR3 DNA: TGTGCCAGCAGCGTGCGACTCGAATATACGCAGTATTTT
CDR3 protein: CASSVRLEYTQYF

J gene: TRBJ1-1
D gene: .
clone size: many
V gene: TRBV5-1
CDR3 DNA: TGCGCCAGCAGCGGGGGGCGGGAAGCTTTCTTT
CDR3 protein: CASSGGREAFF

J gene: TRBJ2-3
D gene: TRBD2
clone size: many
V gene: TRBV10-3
CDR3 DNA: TGTGCCATCAGCGTTAGGGCGGGAGAAGAGGCAGATACGCAGTATTTT
CDR3 protein: CAISVRAGEEADTQYF

J gene: TRBJ2-1
D gene: .
clone size: many
V gene: TRBV6-1
CDR3 DNA: TGTGCCAGCAGACGACTGCCGGCGGGTGGGTCCTACAATGAGCAGTTCTTC
CDR3 protein: CASRRLPAGGSYNEQFF

J gene: TRBJ2-1
D gene: TRBD2
clone size: few
V gene: TRBV6-2/TRBV6-3
CDR3 DNA: TGTGCCAGCAGTTGGTCTATGGGACTACACTTAACGGAGCAGTTCTTC
CDR3 protein: CASSWSMGLHLTEQFF

J gene: TRBJ2-3
D gene: .
clone size: many
V gene: TRBV20-1
CDR3 DNA: TGCAGTGCTATGTTGCAGACTAGCACAGATACGCAGTATTTT
CDR3 protein: CSAMLQTSTDTQYF

J gene: TRBJ2-1
D gene: TRBD2
clone size: .
V gene: TRBV20-1
CDR3 DNA: TGCAGTGCTAACGTAGCGGGAAGGTGGGATGAGCAGTTCTTC
CDR3 protein: CSANVAGRWDEQFF

J gene: TRBJ2-5
D gene: .
clone size: few
V gene: TRBV25-1
CDR3 DNA: TGTGCCAGCAGTGAATATCGGGGTAGGGACGAGACCCAGTACTTC
CDR3 protein: CASSEYRGRDETQYF

J gene: TRBJ2-7
D gene: TRBD1
clone size: many
V gene: TRBV2
CDR3 DNA: TGTGCCAGCAGCGCACGACAGGGTCTCTCCGAGCAGTACTTC
CDR3 protein: CASSARQGLSEQYF

J gene: TRBJ2-7
D gene: TRBD2
clone size: few
V gene: TRBV7-9
CDR3 DNA: TGTGCCAGCAGTCCCTGGGTAGAGACTAGCGGAACCTACGAGCAGTACTTC
CDR3 protein: CASSPWVETSGTYEQYF

J gene: TRBJ1-1
D gene: .
clone size: few
V gene: TRBV24-1
CDR3 DNA: TGTGCCACCAGTGATTTTTGGGGGGAAGCTTTCTTT
CDR3 protein: CATSDFWGEAFF

J gene: TRBJ2-5
D gene: .
clone size: .
V gene: TRBV20-1
CDR3 DNA: TGCAGTGCTAGAGATTGGCCTAGAGGGCGGCAAGAGACCCAGTACTTC
CDR3 protein: CSARDWPRGRQETQYF

J gene: TRBJ2-7
D gene: .
clone size: many
V gene: TRBV27
CDR3 DNA: TGTGCCAGCAGTTTATCGTGGCAGGGTCCGTACGAGCAGTACTTC
CDR3 protein: CASSLSWQGPYEQYF

J gene: TRBJ2-7
D gene: .
clone size: .
V gene: TRBV3-1
CDR3 DNA: TGTGCCAGCAGCCACCGTCATTCGCTTTACGAGCAGTACTTC
CDR3 protein: CASSHRHSLYEQYF

J gene: TRBJ2-7
D gene: TRBD1
clone size: many
V gene: TRBV7-9
CDR3 DNA: TGTGCCAGCAGCAGCACAGGGGCCCCTCGCGGCGAGCAGTACTTC
CDR3 protein: CASSSTGAPRGEQYF

J gene: TRBJ2-5
D gene: TRBD2
clone size: many
V gene: TRBV30
CDR3 DNA: TGTGCCTGGAGCAGCGGGAGGGGGAGAGAGACCCAGTACTTC
CDR3 protein: CAWSSGRGRETQYF

J gene: TRBJ1-2
D gene: TRBD1
clone size: many
V gene: TRBV7-9
CDR3 DNA: TGTGCCAGCAGCGACTGGGGGACAGTGGTTGGCTACACCTTC
CDR3 protein: CASSDWGTVVGYTF

J gene: TRBJ2-7
D gene: .
clone size: many
V gene: TRBV18
CDR3 DNA: TGTGCCAGCCGCATGCACCCGGAGAGGGAAGGACAGTACTTC
CDR3 protein: CASRMHPEREGQYF

J gene: TRBJ1-1
D gene: .
clone size: few
V gene: TRBV5-1
CDR3 DNA: TGCGCCAGCAGCTCACAGTGGGGGGCTAGGAACACTGAAGCTTTCTTT
CDR3 protein: CASSSQWGARNTEAFF

J gene: TRBJ1-5
D gene: .
clone size: many
V gene: TRBV20-1
CDR3 DNA: TGCAGTGCTAGAGATCTTGAGGGGAGCAGCAATCAGCCCCAGCATTTT
CDR3 protein: CSARDLEGSSNQPQHF

J gene: TRBJ2-2
D gene: TRBD2
clone size: many
V gene: TRBV7-2
CDR3 DNA: TGTGCCAGCAGCCAATTCTCTAGCGGGAGGATCGGGGAGCTGTTTTTT
CDR3 protein: CASSQFSSGRIGELFF

J gene: TRBJ1-3
D gene: .
clone size: many
V gene: TRBV2
CDR3 DNA: TGTGCCAGCACTTCACTCGGGGCTGGAAACACCATATATTTT
CDR3 protein: CASTSLGAGNTIYF

J gene: TRBJ2-7
D gene: .
clone size: many
V gene: TRBV20-1
CDR3 DNA: TGCAGTGCTGGGCCTGGCGGCAGTCTCTCCTACGAGCAGTACTTC
CDR3 protein: CSAGPGGSLSYEQYF

J gene: TRBJ2-1
D gene: .
clone size: many
V gene: TRBV5-1
CDR3 DNA: TGCGCCAGCAGCTTTAGAAGGGGGATTGAGCAGTTCTTC
CDR3 protein: CASSFRRGIEQFF

J gene: TRBJ2-7
D gene: TRBD1
clone size: many
V gene: TRBV20-1
CDR3 DNA: TGCAGTGCCCGGACGACGGGACAGGGCTTCGAGCAGTACTTC
CDR3 protein: CSARTTGQGFEQYF

J gene: TRBJ1-5
D gene: .
clone size: .
V gene: TRBV19
CDR3 DNA: TGTGCCAGTAGTACCCGTAGACCTCAACTTTGGCCCCAGCATTTT
CDR3 protein: CASSTRRPQLWPQHF

J gene: TRBJ2-7
D gene: TRBD1
clone size: many
V gene: TRBV6-1
CDR3 DNA: TGTGCCAGCAGTGAGTGGACAGGGGGAGACGAGCAGTACTTC
CDR3 protein: CASSEWTGGDEQYF

J gene: TRBJ1-6
D gene: .
clone size: .
V gene: TRBV7-8
CDR3 DNA: TGTGCCAGCAGCTTAATGTGGGCATTTTCACCCCTCCACTTT
CDR3 protein: CASSLMWAFSPLHF

J gene: TRBJ2-3
D gene: .
clone size: many
V gene: TRBV20-1
CDR3 DNA: TGCAGTGCTGGGACCCAAGATACGCAGTATTTT
CDR3 protein: CSAGTQDTQYF

J gene: TRBJ2-1
D gene: TRBD2
clone size: .
V gene: TRBV10-2
CDR3 DNA: TGCGCCAGCACCCGACTAGCGGGAGATATAGAGAATGAGCAGTTCTTC
CDR3 protein: CASTRLAGDIENEQFF

J gene: TRBJ2-5
D gene: .
clone size: many
V gene: TRBV7-2
CDR3 DNA: TGTGCCAGCAGCTCTGACAGATTGGACTCTCTGGCTGGGACCCAGTACTTC
CDR3 protein: CASSSDRLDSLAGTQYF

J gene: TRBJ2-3
D gene: TRBD2
clone size: many
V gene: TRBV2
CDR3 DNA: TGTGCCAGCAGCCTTACTAGCGACACAGATACGCAGTATTTT
CDR3 protein: CASSLTSDTDTQYF

J gene: TRBJ2-5
D gene: TRBD1
clone size: many
V gene: TRBV12-3/TRBV12-4
CDR3 DNA: TGTGCCAGCAGTTTGCCGGGACAGCAAGAGACCCAGTACTTC
CDR3 protein: CASSLPGQQETQYF

J gene: TRBJ2-4
D gene: .
clone size: .
V gene: TRBV20-1
CDR3 DNA: TGCAGTGGCAGACAAGGAGGCAAAAACATTCAGTACTTC
CDR3 protein: CSGRQGGKNIQYF

J gene: TRBJ2-1
D gene: .
clone size: few
V gene: TRBV6-1
CDR3 DNA: TGTGCCAGCATTGGGGGCGGGAGCTTAAATGAGCAGTTCTTC
CDR3 protein: CASIGGGSLNEQFF

J gene: TRBJ1-1
D gene: .
clone size: many
V gene: TRBV30
CDR3 DNA: TGTGCCTGGGGGACGGTGAACACTGAAGCTTTCTTT
CDR3 protein: CAWGTVNTEAFF

J gene: TRBJ1-2
D gene: .
clone size: .
V gene: TRBV4-2
CDR3 DNA: TGTGCCAGCAGCCAAACATACTATGGCTACACCTTC
CDR3 protein: CASSQTYYGYTF

J gene: TRBJ1-1
D gene: .
clone size: .
V gene: TRBV5-1
CDR3 DNA: TGCGCCAGCAGCGAACAGGGTGTGACTGAAGCTTTCTTT
CDR3 protein: CASSEQGVTEAFF

J gene: TRBJ2-1
D gene: .
clone size: many
V gene: TRBV27
CDR3 DNA: TGTGCCAGCAGGGGCGGAGGCAGGGATGAGCAGTTCTTC
CDR3 protein: CASRGGGRDEQFF